These T cell receptor beta chains were read from a single sample in a study of blood T cell repertoires in COVID-19. Produced via immunoSEQ multiplex PCR; TCRdb's table is partial and in-frame only. Of fewer than 95,000 clones listed, approximately 86% are singletons. Source material: peripheral blood. These receptors all come from a woman older than 75 with acute or convalescent COVID-19. The CDR3 runs from the conserved cysteine through the conserved F or W. The D gene is left open where the match is weak. Part of the rows lack a size; the others show once, few, many or a class for expanded clones.

clone_size | d_call | j_call | v_call | cdr3_nt | cdr3_aa
- | TRBD1 | TRBJ1-6 | TRBV5-1 | TGCGCCAGCAGCTCAGACCCTACAGGGGCGCAACTTTCACCCCTCCACTTT | CASSSDPTGAQLSPLHF
few | - | TRBJ1-1 | TRBV4-1 | TGCGCCAGCAGCCAAGATTTAATGAGACACTCCATGAACACTGAAGCTTTCTTT | CASSQDLMRHSMNTEAFF
- | TRBD1 | TRBJ2-1 | TRBV2 | TGTGCCAGCAGGGGGGGACAGGGAGGTTCCAATGAGCAGTTCTTC | CASRGGQGGSNEQFF
- | TRBD2 | TRBJ2-7 | TRBV5-6 | TGTGCCAGCAGCCCTACCGGCGCGGGGGGATCCTACGAGCAGTACTTC | CASSPTGAGGSYEQYF
- | TRBD2 | TRBJ2-1 | TRBV6-2/TRBV6-3 | TGTGCCAGCAGTGATAGCGGGGGGCGCTACAATGAGCAGTTCTTC | CASSDSGGRYNEQFF
- | TRBD1 | TRBJ1-2 | TRBV19 | TGTGCCAGTAGTATAGGGGACAGGGCGAGTGGCTACACCTTC | CASSIGDRASGYTF
- | TRBD2 | TRBJ2-1 | TRBV5-1 | TGCGCCAGCAGCTCCTCGACTAGCGGGGGGAGGGATGAGCAGTTCTTC | CASSSSTSGGRDEQFF
few | - | TRBJ2-2 | TRBV19 | TGTGCCAGTAGTAAGATATCTCGGGACACCGGGGAGCTGTTTTTT | CASSKISRDTGELFF
few | - | TRBJ2-1 | TRBV7-2 | TGTGCCAGCGGGCAGCACAATGAGCAGTTCTTC | CASGQHNEQFF
- | - | TRBJ1-1 | TRBV19 | TGTGCCAGTAGTATAGGTGGCGGGAACACTGAAGCTTTCTTT | CASSIGGGNTEAFF
- | - | TRBJ2-5 | TRBV6-1 | TGTGCCAGCGGTGCAGCCATTCAAGAGACCCAGTACTTC | CASGAAIQETQYF
- | TRBD1 | TRBJ2-1 | TRBV11-2 | TGTGCCAGCAGCCGCTGGACAGGGGTGATCGATGAGCAGTTCTTC | CASSRWTGVIDEQFF
few | - | TRBJ2-2 | TRBV3-1/TRBV3-2 | TGTGCCAGCAGCCCCACACAGACCGGGGAGCTGTTTTTT | CASSPTQTGELFF
- | TRBD1 | TRBJ1-2 | TRBV19 | TGTGCCAGTTCTCAGACAGGGGAACTATGGGGCTACACCTTC | CASSQTGELWGYTF
- | - | TRBJ1-2 | TRBV5-6 | TGTGCCAGCCTCCGCGACCCAGGGTCGGCCTACACCTTC | CASLRDPGSAYTF
once | TRBD1 | TRBJ1-2 | TRBV4-2 | TGTGCCGGCAGCCAAGATGCAGGGGGGAACTATGGCTACACCTTC | CAGSQDAGGNYGYTF
- | - | TRBJ2-2 | TRBV6-2/TRBV6-3 | TGTGCCAGCAGTAAGGGACAGAACACCGGGGAGCTGTTTTTT | CASSKGQNTGELFF
- | TRBD1 | TRBJ1-1 | TRBV4-2 | TGTGCCAGCAGCCAAGTTCCCGACAGGGAGAACACTGAAGCTTTCTTT | CASSQVPDRENTEAFF
- | TRBD2 | TRBJ2-1 | TRBV14 | TGTGCCAGCTCCCGGACTAGCTACAATGAGCAGTTCTTC | CASSRTSYNEQFF
- | TRBD2 | TRBJ2-5 | TRBV7-2 | TGTGCCAGCAGCAAGCAGCGGGGGGGCCAAGAGACCCAGTACTTC | CASSKQRGGQETQYF
- | TRBD1 | TRBJ2-3 | TRBV5-6 | TGTGCCAGCAGCCTACACCGGACAGGGGGCACAGATACGCAGTATTTT | CASSLHRTGGTDTQYF
- | - | TRBJ2-2 | TRBV30 | TGTGCCTGGTTAGGGCAGGGGTTTACCGGGGAGCTGTTTTTT | CAWLGQGFTGELFF
- | TRBD1 | TRBJ2-7 | TRBV2 | TGTGCCAGCAGACCGACAGGGGGCTTAACCTACGAGCAGTACTTC | CASRPTGGLTYEQYF
- | TRBD2 | TRBJ2-1 | TRBV4-3 | TGCGCCAGCAGCCAAGGACTAGCGGTTTACAATGAGCAGTTCTTC | CASSQGLAVYNEQFF
- | TRBD1 | TRBJ2-2 | TRBV18 | TGTGCCAGCTCTACTCGACAGGGCACCGGGGAGCTGTTTTTT | CASSTRQGTGELFF
few | - | TRBJ1-1 | TRBV20-1 | TGCAGTGCTAGAGACTATGAAGCTTTCTTT | CSARDYEAFF
- | TRBD1 | TRBJ1-2 | TRBV5-8 | TGTGCCAGCACCTATAGGGGGCTTGATGGCTACACCTTC | CASTYRGLDGYTF
- | TRBD1 | TRBJ1-2 | TRBV2 | TGTGCCAGCAGTGCCCGACAGGGCCCTAACTATGGCTACACCTTC | CASSARQGPNYGYTF
- | TRBD1 | TRBJ1-1 | TRBV30 | TGTGCCTGGGGGGCCCCGGACAGGGGGCCTTATGGGCTAGCTTTCTTT | CAWGAPDRGPYGLAFF
- | - | TRBJ2-5 | TRBV5-1 | TGCGCCAGCAGCTCGGAGCGGCAAGAGACCCAGTACTTC | CASSSERQETQYF
- | - | TRBJ1-1 | TRBV7-9 | TGTGCCAGCACCCCCCGGCCCACAGGTATAAACACTGAAGCTTTCTTT | CASTPRPTGINTEAFF
- | TRBD1 | TRBJ2-1 | TRBV13 | TGTGCCAGCAGCTACTTGCGGACAGGGGTGGTTGAGCAGTTCTTC | CASSYLRTGVVEQFF
- | - | TRBJ2-3 | TRBV6-5 | TGTGCCAGCAGCTACTTCGACCGGGGTGATACGCAGTATTTT | CASSYFDRGDTQYF
- | - | TRBJ1-4 | TRBV7-2 | TGTGCCAGCAGCTTCAGGGCGACTAATGAAAAACTGTTTTTT | CASSFRATNEKLFF
- | TRBD2 | TRBJ2-5 | TRBV19 | TGTGCCAGTAGCTACAAGCTAGCGGGAGGCATGGGAGAGACCCAGTACTTC | CASSYKLAGGMGETQYF
- | - | TRBJ2-7 | TRBV3-1/TRBV3-2 | TGTGCCAGCAGCCAAGATTGGGGTGAGGGTCGGCAGTACTTC | CASSQDWGEGRQYF
- | - | TRBJ2-5 | TRBV18 | TGTGCCAGCTCACCACCGGACAGACACCAAGAGACCCAGTACTTC | CASSPPDRHQETQYF
- | TRBD1 | TRBJ1-1 | TRBV2 | TGTGCCAGCAGTGACAGGGGGTACACTGAAGCTTTCTTT | CASSDRGYTEAFF
- | TRBD1 | TRBJ2-1 | TRBV5-1 | TGCGCCAGCAGCTTGGCCGGGACAGAGATCTACAATGAGCAGTTCTTC | CASSLAGTEIYNEQFF
- | - | TRBJ1-5 | TRBV30 | TGTGCCTGGAGTCCAGGGTCGGTCGGCCAGCCCCAGCATTTT | CAWSPGSVGQPQHF
- | TRBD1 | TRBJ1-2 | TRBV4-1 | TGCGCCAGCAGCCCCCCGGACAGGGCTATATATGGCTACACCTTC | CASSPPDRAIYGYTF
- | TRBD1 | TRBJ2-7 | TRBV11-2 | TGTGCCAGCAGCTCTCGGGGACAGGGTGCCTACGAGCAGTACTTC | CASSSRGQGAYEQYF
once | - | TRBJ2-1 | TRBV6-5 | TGTGCCAGCACCGACGTGGGGCGGAATGAGCAGTTCTTC | CASTDVGRNEQFF
once | - | TRBJ2-5 | TRBV10-3 | TGTGCCATCAGTGGGGGGCGCCAAGAGACCCAGTACTTC | CAISGGRQETQYF
- | - | TRBJ1-4 | TRBV25-1 | TGTGCCAGCACCATAGAGGGAGGAAAACTGTTTTTT | CASTIEGGKLFF
- | - | TRBJ1-6 | TRBV18 | TGTGCCAGCTCATCACTAGACAGTACACCCCTCCACTTT | CASSSLDSTPLHF
- | TRBD2 | TRBJ2-3 | TRBV7-6 | TGTGCCAGCAGCTTAGGCAGCGGGGGGACCACACAAGATACGCAGTATTTT | CASSLGSGGTTQDTQYF
- | - | TRBJ2-7 | TRBV6-5 | TGTGCCAGCAGCCCAGAGGCACTACACTCCTACGAGCAGTACTTC | CASSPEALHSYEQYF
- | - | TRBJ2-1 | TRBV29-1 | TGCAGCGTTTCACTAGGAGGGAGAAGCTCCTACAATGAGCAGTTCTTC | CSVSLGGRSSYNEQFF